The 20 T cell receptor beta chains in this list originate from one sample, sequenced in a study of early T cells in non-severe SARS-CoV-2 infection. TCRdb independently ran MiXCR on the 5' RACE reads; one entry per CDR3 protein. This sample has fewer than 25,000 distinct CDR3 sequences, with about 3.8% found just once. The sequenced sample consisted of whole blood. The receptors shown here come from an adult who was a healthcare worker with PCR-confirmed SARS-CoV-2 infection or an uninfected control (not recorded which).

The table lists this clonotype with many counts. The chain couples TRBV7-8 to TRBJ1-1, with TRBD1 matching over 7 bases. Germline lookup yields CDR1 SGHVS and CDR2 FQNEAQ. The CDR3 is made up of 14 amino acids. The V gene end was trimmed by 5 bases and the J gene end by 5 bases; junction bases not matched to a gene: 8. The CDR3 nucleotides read TGTGCCAGCAGCGGACAGGCGATGGGGACTGAAGCTTTCTTT. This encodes CASSGQAMGTEAFF.

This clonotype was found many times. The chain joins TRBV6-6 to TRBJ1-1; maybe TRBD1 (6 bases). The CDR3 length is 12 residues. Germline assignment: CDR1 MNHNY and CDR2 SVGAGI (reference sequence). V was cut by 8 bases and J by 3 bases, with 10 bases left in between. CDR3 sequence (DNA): TGTGCCAGCCGCGAGGGGGACACTGAAGCTTTCTTT. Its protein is CASREGDTEAFF.

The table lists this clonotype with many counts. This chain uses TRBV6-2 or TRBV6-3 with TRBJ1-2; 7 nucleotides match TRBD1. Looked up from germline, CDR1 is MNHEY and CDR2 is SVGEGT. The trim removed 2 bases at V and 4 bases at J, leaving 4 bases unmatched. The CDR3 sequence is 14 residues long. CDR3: CASSYGDRAYGYTF. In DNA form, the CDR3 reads TGTGCCAGCAGTTACGGAGACAGGGCCTATGGCTACACCTTC.

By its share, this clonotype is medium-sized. CDR3 DNA: TGTGCCAGCAGCCCTACAAGGGGTGAGCAGTTCTTC. As protein: CASSPTRGEQFF. The chain recombines TRBV12-3 or TRBV12-4 with TRBJ2-1, with D possibly TRBD1 on 5 matching bases. The CDR3 has 12 amino acids. Trimming left V 6 bases short and J 9 bases short, with 12 bases between.

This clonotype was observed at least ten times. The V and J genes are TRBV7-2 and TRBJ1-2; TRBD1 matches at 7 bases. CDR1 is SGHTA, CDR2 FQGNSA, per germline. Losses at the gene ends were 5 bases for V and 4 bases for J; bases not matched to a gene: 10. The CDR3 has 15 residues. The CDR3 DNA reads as TGTGCCAGCAGCCCGGGGGACAGTGCCTCCTATGGCTACACCTTC. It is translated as CASSPGDSASYGYTF. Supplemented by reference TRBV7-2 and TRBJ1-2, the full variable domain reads GAGVSQSPSNKVTEKGKDVELRCDPISGHTALYWYRQSLGQGLEFLIYFQGNSAPDKSGLPSDRFSAERTGGSVSTLTIQRTQQEDSAVYLCASSPGDSASYGYTFGSGTRLTVV.

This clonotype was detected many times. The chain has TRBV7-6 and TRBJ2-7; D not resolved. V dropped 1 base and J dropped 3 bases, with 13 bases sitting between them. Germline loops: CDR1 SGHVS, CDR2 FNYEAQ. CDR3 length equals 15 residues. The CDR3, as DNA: TGTGCCAGCAGCTTAGAATCCGGAACCCACTACGAGCAGTACTTC. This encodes CASSLESGTHYEQYF.

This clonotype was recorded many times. The CDR3 loop reads CASRSPRQGNTEAFF. In nucleotides, the CDR3 is TGTGCCAGCAGATCGCCCCGACAGGGGAACACTGAAGCTTTCTTT. The chain combines TRBV5-6 with TRBJ1-1, with 7 positions matching TRBD1. V dropped 5 bases and J dropped 1; count of bases not matched to a gene: 8. Germline V gene sequence: CDR1 SGHDT, CDR2 YYEEEE. The CDR3 totals 15 residues.

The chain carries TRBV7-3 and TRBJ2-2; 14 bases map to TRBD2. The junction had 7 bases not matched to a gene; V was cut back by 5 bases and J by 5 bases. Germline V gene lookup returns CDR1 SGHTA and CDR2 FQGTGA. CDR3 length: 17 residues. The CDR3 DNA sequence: TGTGCCAGCAGCCAGACCGGGACTAGCGGGGGTACCGGGGAGCTGTTTTTT. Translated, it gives CASSQTGTSGGTGELFF. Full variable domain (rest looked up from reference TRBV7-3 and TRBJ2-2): GAGVSQTPSNKVTEKGKYVELRCDPISGHTALYWYRQSLGQGPEFLIYFQGTGAADDSGLPNDRFFAVRPEGSVSTLKIQRTERGDSAVYLCASSQTGTSGGTGELFFGEGSRLTVL.

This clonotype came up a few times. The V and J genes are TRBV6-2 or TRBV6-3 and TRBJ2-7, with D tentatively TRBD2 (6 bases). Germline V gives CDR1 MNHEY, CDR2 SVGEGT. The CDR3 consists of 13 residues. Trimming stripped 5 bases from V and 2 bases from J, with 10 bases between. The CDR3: CASSGGTPYEQYF. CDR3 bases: TGTGCCAGCAGTGGAGGGACGCCCTACGAGCAGTACTTC.

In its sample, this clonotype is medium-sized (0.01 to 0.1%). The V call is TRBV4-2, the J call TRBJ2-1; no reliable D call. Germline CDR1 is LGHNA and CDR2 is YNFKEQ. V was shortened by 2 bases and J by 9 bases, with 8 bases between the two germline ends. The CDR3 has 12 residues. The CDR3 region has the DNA TGTGCCAGCAGCCAACCCGACTTTGAGCAGTTCTTC. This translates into CASSQPDFEQFF.

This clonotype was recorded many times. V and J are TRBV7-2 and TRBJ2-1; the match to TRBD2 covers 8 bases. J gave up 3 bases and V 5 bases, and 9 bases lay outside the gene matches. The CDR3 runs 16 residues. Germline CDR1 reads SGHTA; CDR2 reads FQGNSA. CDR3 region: CASSPSGSGVYNEQFF. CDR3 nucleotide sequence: TGTGCCAGCAGCCCCTCGGGTAGCGGGGTCTACAATGAGCAGTTCTTC.

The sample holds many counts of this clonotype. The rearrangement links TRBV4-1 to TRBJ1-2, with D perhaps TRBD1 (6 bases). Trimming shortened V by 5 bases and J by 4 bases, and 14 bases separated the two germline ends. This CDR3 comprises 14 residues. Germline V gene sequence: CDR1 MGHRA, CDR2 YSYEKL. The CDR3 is CASSTSGARYGYTF. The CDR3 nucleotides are TGCGCCAGCAGCACATCAGGGGCCCGCTATGGCTACACCTTC.

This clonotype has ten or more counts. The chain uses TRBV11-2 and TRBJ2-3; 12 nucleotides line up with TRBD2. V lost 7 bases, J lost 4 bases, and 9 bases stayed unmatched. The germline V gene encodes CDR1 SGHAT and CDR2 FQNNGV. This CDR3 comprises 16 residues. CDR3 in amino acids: CASTLTSGGSSDTQYF. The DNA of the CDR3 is TGTGCCAGCACCCTTACTAGCGGGGGGTCTTCAGATACGCAGTATTTT.

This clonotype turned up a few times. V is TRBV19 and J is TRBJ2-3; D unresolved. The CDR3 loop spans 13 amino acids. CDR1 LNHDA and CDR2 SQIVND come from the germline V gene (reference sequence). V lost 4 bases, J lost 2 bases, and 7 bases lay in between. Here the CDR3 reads CASSSADTDTQYF. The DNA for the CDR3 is TGTGCCAGTAGTAGTGCCGACACAGATACGCAGTATTTT.

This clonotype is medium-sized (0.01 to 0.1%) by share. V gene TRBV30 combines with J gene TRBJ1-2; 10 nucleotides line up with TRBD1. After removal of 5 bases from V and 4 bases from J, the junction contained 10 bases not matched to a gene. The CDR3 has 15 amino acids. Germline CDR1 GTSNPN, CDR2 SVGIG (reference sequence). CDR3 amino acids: CAWDDPGQGSYGYTF. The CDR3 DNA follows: TGTGCCTGGGACGATCCGGGACAGGGGAGCTATGGCTACACCTTC.

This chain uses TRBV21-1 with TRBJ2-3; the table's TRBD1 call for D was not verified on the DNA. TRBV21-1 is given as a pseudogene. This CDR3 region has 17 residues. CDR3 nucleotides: TGTGCCAGCAGCAGAGGGAGTACTGGGGGGCGACCAGATACGCAGTATTTT. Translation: CASSRGSTGGRPDTQYF.

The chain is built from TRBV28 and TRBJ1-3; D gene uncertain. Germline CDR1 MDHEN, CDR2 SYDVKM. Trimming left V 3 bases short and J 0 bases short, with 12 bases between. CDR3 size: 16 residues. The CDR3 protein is CASSLGSISSGNTIYF. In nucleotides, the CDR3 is TGTGCCAGCAGTTTGGGCAGTATCAGCTCTGGAAACACCATATATTTT.

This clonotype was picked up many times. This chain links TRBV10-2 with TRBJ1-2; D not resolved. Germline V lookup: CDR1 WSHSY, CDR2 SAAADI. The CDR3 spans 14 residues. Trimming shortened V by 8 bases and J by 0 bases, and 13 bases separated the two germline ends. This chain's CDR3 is CASLMREPNYGYTF. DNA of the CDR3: TGCGCCAGCCTAATGAGGGAACCTAACTATGGCTACACCTTC.

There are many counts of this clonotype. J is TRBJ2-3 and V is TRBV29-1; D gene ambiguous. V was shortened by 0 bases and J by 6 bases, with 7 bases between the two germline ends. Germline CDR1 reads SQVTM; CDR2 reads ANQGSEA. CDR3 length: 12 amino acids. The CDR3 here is CSVEEDADTQYF. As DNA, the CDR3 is TGCAGCGTTGAAGAAGACGCGGATACGCAGTATTTT.

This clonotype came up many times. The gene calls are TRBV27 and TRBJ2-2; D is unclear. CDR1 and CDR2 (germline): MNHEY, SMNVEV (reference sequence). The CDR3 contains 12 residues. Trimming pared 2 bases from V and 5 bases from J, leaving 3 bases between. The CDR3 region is CASSLITGELFF. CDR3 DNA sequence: TGTGCCAGCAGTTTAATAACCGGGGAGCTGTTTTTT.